A selection of T cell receptor beta chains follows, all from one sample in a study of identical twins. TCRdb ran MiXCR on the 5' RACE reads and lists one entry per CDR3 protein. The sample contains approximately 600,000 distinct CDR3 sequences, roughly 9.9% of which appear only once. The same sample was also studied in work on yellow fever vaccine responses in identical twins.

The source material was PBMCs. All receptors come from a woman aged 18-30 years in good health. Each CDR3 is given with its conserved first and last residue. The order of the fields is D gene, J gene, clone size, V gene, CDR3 protein, CDR3 DNA. The D gene is left open where the match is weak. Clone size is shown for a subset of rows, as once, few, many or a class of expanded clone.

D gene: .; J gene: TRBJ2-3; clone size: many; V gene: TRBV25-1; CDR3 protein: CASSGPSGLRDTQYF; CDR3 DNA: TGTGCCAGCAGTGGTCCCTCGGGACTCAGAGATACGCAGTATTTT
D gene: TRBD2; J gene: TRBJ2-3; clone size: many; V gene: TRBV6-5; CDR3 protein: CASSYSRGGGNTDTQYF; CDR3 DNA: TGTGCCAGCAGTTACTCCCGTGGCGGGGGAAACACAGATACGCAGTATTTT
D gene: .; J gene: TRBJ1-2; clone size: few; V gene: TRBV6-1; CDR3 protein: CASRAGTRTYGYTF; CDR3 DNA: TGTGCCAGCAGAGCCGGGACGAGGACATATGGCTACACCTTC
D gene: TRBD2; J gene: TRBJ2-7; clone size: many; V gene: TRBV12-3/TRBV12-4; CDR3 protein: CASSPATSGRYEQYF; CDR3 DNA: TGTGCCAGCAGTCCGGCCACCAGCGGGAGATACGAGCAGTACTTC
D gene: .; J gene: TRBJ2-2; clone size: many; V gene: TRBV4-3; CDR3 protein: CASSREQGYGELFF; CDR3 DNA: TGCGCCAGCAGCCGAGAACAGGGATACGGGGAGCTGTTTTTT
D gene: TRBD2; J gene: TRBJ2-7; clone size: many; V gene: TRBV4-3; CDR3 protein: CASSKGLAYEQYF; CDR3 DNA: TGCGCCAGCAGCAAGGGACTAGCCTACGAGCAGTACTTC
D gene: .; J gene: TRBJ2-1; clone size: few; V gene: TRBV7-3; CDR3 protein: CASSLRGGSPYNEQFF; CDR3 DNA: TGTGCCAGCAGCTTAAGGGGCGGCAGCCCCTACAATGAGCAGTTCTTC
D gene: .; J gene: TRBJ1-2; clone size: many; V gene: TRBV12-3/TRBV12-4; CDR3 protein: CASRPTGSYGYTF; CDR3 DNA: TGTGCCAGCAGGCCGACAGGAAGCTATGGCTACACCTTC
D gene: .; J gene: TRBJ2-7; clone size: few; V gene: TRBV29-1; CDR3 protein: CSVVAGDNSYEQYF; CDR3 DNA: TGCAGCGTTGTTGCCGGGGACAACTCCTACGAGCAGTACTTC
D gene: TRBD1; J gene: TRBJ2-5; clone size: .; V gene: TRBV6-1; CDR3 protein: CASKDRGRETQYF; CDR3 DNA: TGTGCCAGCAAGGACAGGGGGCGAGAGACCCAGTACTTC
D gene: .; J gene: TRBJ2-7; clone size: few; V gene: TRBV10-3; CDR3 protein: CAISESERNF; CDR3 DNA: TGTGCCATCAGTGAGTCCGAGAGGAACTTC
D gene: .; J gene: TRBJ2-2; clone size: .; V gene: TRBV20-1; CDR3 protein: CSAKNRSGFTGELFF; CDR3 DNA: TGCAGTGCTAAAAACAGAAGCGGGTTCACCGGGGAGCTGTTTTTT
D gene: .; J gene: TRBJ1-4; clone size: few; V gene: TRBV20-1; CDR3 protein: CSADEGNEKLFF; CDR3 DNA: TGCAGTGCTGACGAGGGGAATGAAAAACTGTTTTTT
D gene: TRBD2; J gene: TRBJ2-1; clone size: .; V gene: TRBV11-2; CDR3 protein: CASTTGSGSSYNEQFF; CDR3 DNA: TGTGCCAGCACCACAGGGAGCGGGAGCTCCTACAATGAGCAGTTCTTC
D gene: TRBD2; J gene: TRBJ2-2; clone size: .; V gene: TRBV6-1; CDR3 protein: CASRTSGGSTGELFF; CDR3 DNA: TGTGCCAGCAGAACTAGCGGGGGGAGTACCGGGGAGCTGTTTTTT
D gene: .; J gene: TRBJ2-1; clone size: few; V gene: TRBV3-1; CDR3 protein: CASSQEFISYNEQFF; CDR3 DNA: TGTGCCAGCAGCCAAGAGTTTATCTCCTACAATGAGCAGTTCTTC
D gene: .; J gene: TRBJ2-5; clone size: many; V gene: TRBV12-3/TRBV12-4; CDR3 protein: CASSPFAGVIETQYF; CDR3 DNA: TGTGCCAGCAGTCCCTTCGCAGGGGTTATCGAGACCCAGTACTTC
D gene: TRBD1; J gene: TRBJ2-5; clone size: few; V gene: TRBV7-9; CDR3 protein: CASSPGTEYQETQYF; CDR3 DNA: TGTGCCAGCAGCCCCGGGACAGAGTACCAAGAGACCCAGTACTTC
D gene: .; J gene: TRBJ2-5; clone size: many; V gene: TRBV12-3/TRBV12-4; CDR3 protein: CASSPVGGETQYF; CDR3 DNA: TGTGCCAGCAGTCCGGTCGGCGGGGAGACCCAGTACTTC
D gene: .; J gene: TRBJ1-5; clone size: many; V gene: TRBV29-1; CDR3 protein: CSVATRGQPQHF; CDR3 DNA: TGCAGCGTTGCTACCCGCGGTCAGCCCCAGCATTTT
D gene: .; J gene: TRBJ2-6; clone size: few; V gene: TRBV28; CDR3 protein: CASRPGSSGANVLTF; CDR3 DNA: TGTGCCAGCAGACCAGGGTCCTCTGGGGCCAACGTCCTGACTTTC
D gene: .; J gene: TRBJ2-7; clone size: .; V gene: TRBV5-1; CDR3 protein: CASSLDSQGTKQYF; CDR3 DNA: TGCGCCAGCAGCTTGGATTCCCAGGGGACTAAGCAGTACTTC